This T cell receptor (beta chain) was found in a study of early stage breast cancer tumors. Study-wide context: Of approximately 16 invasive breast tumors, twelve were hormone receptor-positive, HER2-negative.

Study results and limitations: Tumors had approximately 2.5-fold higher T cell density than normal breast. Commonly generated sequences made up most enriched TCRB sequences shared between patients. Blood repertoires resembled normal breast more than tumor.

This clone appeared a few times. Its antigen is still unknown. Germline CDR1 SGHNT, CDR2 YYREEE (reference sequence). V lost 5 bases and J lost 0, with 16 bases in between. The CDR3 runs to 16 residues. Libraries were prepared by immunoSEQ multiplex PCR; TCRdb keeps only in-frame clonotypes and omits some of them. The sample lists fewer than 80,000 clones, around 80% occurring once. Sequenced input: blood. J is TRBJ2-3 and V is TRBV5-4; no clear D. The receptor was isolated from a person aged 40-50 years with breast cancer. CDR3 nucleotides: TGTGCCAGCAGTTCTGACTGGCTCGAAAGCACAGATACGCAGTATTTT. Residues: CASSSDWLESTDTQYF.